The present TCR beta chain was sequenced within a study of Ad26.COV2.S vaccination and SARS-CoV-2 variants. Study background: Trial arm assignment for the donor was COV1001 Ad26.COV2.S. Regarding the study as a whole: Estimates derived from TCR breadth and depth analyses may have underestimated total T cell responses.

The treatment: some 19 received Ad26.COV2.S at low or high dose, single or two shots; a few received placebo; per-sample allocation not given. Specimen acquisition occurred on day 63 following the initial vaccine or placebo injection. Whoever gave the sample was an adult aged 18-55 years in Boston. Repertoires were generated with immunoSEQ multiplex PCR, while TCRdb's copy carries only in-frame clones and drops some. Counted here are approximately 340,000 clones, roughly 85% occurring once; the ten biggest clones make up approximately 3.5%. Comments on this clone: Its antigen is currently unknown.

V lost 11 bases to trimming and J lost 0 bases, with 13 bases between them. CDR3 length: 13 amino acids. CDR1 and CDR2 (germline): ENHRY, SYGVKD. Sample: peripheral blood, taken in a trial of Ad26.COV2.S vaccine versus placebo. The TCR comes from a person between 18 and 60 years old who received the Ad26.COV2.S COVID-19 vaccine or a placebo. V gene TRBV10-3 combines with J gene TRBJ2-5; TRBD2 might be the D (6 bases). CDR3 in amino acids: CAVRDFDQETQYF. In DNA, the CDR3 is TGTGCCGTCCGGGACTTCGACCAAGAGACCCAGTACTTC.